This paragraph covers one T cell receptor beta chain sequence. The sample comes from a study of post-analysis software for immune sequencing data. Tagging with unique molecular identifiers was a feature of the TCR beta cDNA libraries. TCRdb redid the calling of the PCR reads with MiXCR, one entry per CDR3 protein. The sample has around 160,000 distinct CDR3 sequences, about 36% seen once; the top ten hold about 26%. With 4 bases clipped from V and 2 bases from J, the junction kept 5 bases outside the gene matches. This CDR3 is 14 amino acids long. Per germline, CDR1 GTSNPN and CDR2 SVGIG (reference sequence).

Material: blood, obtained after autologous hematopoietic stem cell transplantation. The TCR was taken from a girl under 18 with multiple sclerosis. This chain links TRBV30 with TRBJ2-1; 7 bases line up with TRBD1. CDR3 nucleotide sequence: TGTGCCTGGACCGGGGACAGAACCTACAATGAGCAGTTCTTC. Its protein is CAWTGDRTYNEQFF.